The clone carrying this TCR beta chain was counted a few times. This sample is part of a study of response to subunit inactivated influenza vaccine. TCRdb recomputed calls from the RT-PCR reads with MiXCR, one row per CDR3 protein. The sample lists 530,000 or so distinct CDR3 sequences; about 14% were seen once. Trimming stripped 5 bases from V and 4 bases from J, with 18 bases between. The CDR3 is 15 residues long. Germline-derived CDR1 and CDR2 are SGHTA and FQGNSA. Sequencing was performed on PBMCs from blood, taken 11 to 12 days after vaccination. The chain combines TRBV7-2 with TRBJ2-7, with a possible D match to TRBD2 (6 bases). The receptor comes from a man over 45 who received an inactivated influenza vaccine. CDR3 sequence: CASSAMLSGGYEQYF. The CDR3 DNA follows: TGTGCCAGCAGCGCTATGTTATCCGGGGGATACGAGCAGTACTTC.